The entry below describes one T cell receptor beta chain. The same CDR3 also results from other DNA sequences found in this sample. These data originate in a study of cytomegalovirus exposure and HLA in healthy donors. PCR amplification relied on 60 Vbeta primers (plus 13 Jbeta primers). Sequenced by immunoSEQ multiplex PCR; TCRdb stores in-frame clones only, minus some. The sample shows 100,000 or so clones, 81% of them seen only once. The CDR3 contains 16 residues. Germline lookup yields CDR1 LNHDA and CDR2 SQIVND (reference sequence). V was clipped by 2 bases and J by 3 bases; unmatched bases: 5. The specimen was PBMCs. This rearrangement joins TRBV19 to TRBJ2-7, with 12 bases lining up with TRBD2. The source of this sequence is a man aged 35 to 55 in good health and CMV-seronegative. The CDR3 bases are TGTGCCAGTAGTATATCCCTAGCGGGGGGGAGCTACGAGCAGTACTTC. It translates to CASSISLAGGSYEQYF.